The T cell receptor (beta chain) under discussion was sequenced for a study of T-cell memory formation after mild COVID-19. At the level of the study: Each donor largely had its own TCR clusters.

TCRdb itself ran the 5' RACE reads through MiXCR, one entry per CDR3 protein. The table has fewer than 600,000 distinct CDR3 sequences, roughly 20% seen once. V gave up 3 bases and J gave up 0 bases, with 15 bases separating them. The CDR3 is 17 amino acids. Germline V lookup: CDR1 LGHNA, CDR2 YNFKEQ. This clonotype occurred a few times. The antigen remains undetermined. Study-level results: Later expanders leaned toward CD4+, whereas clones contracting from day 15 to 85 were balanced CD4/CD8. Contracting CD8+ clones were enriched in EMRA, CD4+ mainly in CM and EM.

Input material: PBMCs or a T cell subset sorted from them (not recorded which). The receptor was derived from an adult woman who had mild COVID-19 (a few samples of this study predate the infection). Cell type and time point are not known. The V call is TRBV4-2, the J call TRBJ2-1; D possibly matches TRBD1 or TRBD2 (5 bases each). CDR3 protein: CASSQALGPSSYNEQFF. Here the CDR3 DNA reads TGTGCCAGCAGCCAGGCCCTGGGACCGAGCTCCTACAATGAGCAGTTCTTC.